The clone carrying this T cell receptor (beta chain) was seen a handful of times. This record belongs to a study of cytomegalovirus exposure and HLA in healthy donors. Background on the study: One earlier analysis, a look at roughly 170 million T cells, found some 120 million unique TCR beta sequences.

CDR1 is SGHVS, CDR2 FNYEAQ, per germline. After removal of 5 bases from V and 2 bases from J, the junction contained 6 bases not matched to a gene. This CDR3 has 15 residues. PCR involved 60 Vbeta and 13 Jbeta primers. Generated by immunoSEQ multiplex PCR, the TCRdb table keeps only in-frame clones and is missing some. The sample includes about 120,000 clones, around four fifths of them seen just once. Specimen: PBMCs. The chain links TRBV7-6 to TRBJ2-1; 7 bases fit TRBD1. This clonotype was sampled from a man aged 55 to 70 in good health and CMV-seropositive. This CDR3 reads CASSPSQGAYNEQFF. CDR3 nucleotide sequence: TGTGCCAGCAGCCCATCGCAGGGGGCCTACAATGAGCAGTTCTTC.